The rows below give T cell receptor beta chains drawn from one sample of a study of blood T cells in healthy people across ages. TCRdb recomputed calls from the 5' RACE reads with MiXCR, one row per CDR3 protein. The sample yields about 650,000 distinct CDR3 sequences, about 30% seen once. The sequencing input was blood. The receptor source for this set is an elderly woman in good health. CDR3s include the opening cysteine and the closing phenylalanine or tryptophan. The D gene is left open where the match is weak. A clone size is listed for some rows: how often the clone was seen (once, few, many), or a class if it is expanded.

clone size,D gene,J gene,V gene,CDR3 protein,CDR3 DNA
many,-,TRBJ1-1,TRBV13,CASSPPRDTNTEAFF,TGTGCCAGCAGCCCGCCCCGGGACACTAACACTGAAGCTTTCTTT
many,-,TRBJ2-3,TRBV3-1,CASSQDPATRTDTQYF,TGTGCCAGCAGCCAAGACCCCGCGACTCGAACAGATACGCAGTATTTT
few,-,TRBJ2-2,TRBV5-1,CASSKVQGNGELFF,TGCGCCAGCAGCAAAGTACAGGGAAACGGGGAGCTGTTTTTT
few,-,TRBJ1-5,TRBV12-3/TRBV12-4,CASGPGHQPQHF,TGTGCCAGCGGCCCGGGGCATCAGCCCCAGCATTTT
many,-,TRBJ1-1,TRBV29-1,CSVHGQMNTEAFF,TGCAGCGTTCACGGGCAGATGAACACTGAAGCTTTCTTT
-,-,TRBJ1-1,TRBV3-1,CASSQGNGRNTEAFF,TGTGCCAGCAGCCAAGGCAATGGGCGTAACACTGAAGCTTTCTTT
-,-,TRBJ2-1,TRBV2,CASSWSGADNEQFF,TGTGCTAGCAGTTGGAGCGGAGCTGACAATGAGCAGTTCTTC
many,TRBD2,TRBJ2-3,TRBV5-5,CASSLIGGSTDTQYF,TGTGCCAGCAGCTTAATCGGGGGGAGCACAGATACGCAGTATTTT
many,-,TRBJ2-3,TRBV28,CASSTPTVTDTQYF,TGTGCCAGCAGTACACCGACAGTCACAGATACGCAGTATTTT
-,-,TRBJ1-1,TRBV10-3,CAILSDDRWHTEAFF,TGTGCCATCTTGTCTGATGACAGGTGGCACACTGAAGCTTTCTTT
few,-,TRBJ1-1,TRBV6-1,CASSVRRRMNTEAFF,TGTGCCAGCAGTGTACGGAGACGGATGAACACTGAAGCTTTCTTT
-,TRBD1,TRBJ1-4,TRBV2,CATNTFRDRVNEKLFF,TGTGCCACTAACACGTTCCGGGACAGAGTTAATGAAAAACTGTTTTTT
many,TRBD2,TRBJ2-5,TRBV7-2,CASRQAGVETQYF,TGTGCCAGCAGGCAAGCGGGGGTAGAGACCCAGTACTTC
-,-,TRBJ1-4,TRBV14,CASSPSGPQVEKLFF,TGTGCCAGCAGTCCATCAGGGCCACAGGTCGAAAAACTGTTTTTT
-,-,TRBJ1-4,TRBV7-7,CASSPQGSEKLFF,TGTGCTAGCAGCCCCCAGGGCAGTGAAAAACTGTTTTTT
-,-,TRBJ1-5,TRBV20-1,CSARGGGVQSFPQHF,TGCAGTGCTAGAGGGGGCGGGGTCCAATCTTTCCCCCAGCATTTT
few,-,TRBJ1-4,TRBV7-8,CASSPYRIGTYEKLFF,TGTGCCAGCAGCCCCTACCGGATAGGAACCTATGAAAAACTGTTTTTT
many,-,TRBJ2-7,TRBV20-1,CSAKDSYEQYF,TGCAGTGCTAAGGACAGCTACGAGCAGTACTTC
-,-,TRBJ2-7,TRBV7-9,CASNRGRESDEQYF,TGTGCCAGCAATCGCGGCAGGGAAAGTGACGAGCAGTACTTC
-,TRBD2,TRBJ2-1,TRBV20-1,CSATSGGHSYNEQFF,TGCAGTGCAACTAGCGGGGGCCACTCCTACAATGAGCAGTTCTTC
-,TRBD2,TRBJ2-1,TRBV29-1,CSVAMGGGIRNEQFF,TGCAGCGTTGCAATGGGCGGGGGAATTAGAAATGAGCAGTTCTTC
-,TRBD1,TRBJ1-2,TRBV7-2,CASSRTGGGYGYTF,TGTGCCAGCAGCAGGACAGGGGGTGGCTATGGCTACACCTTC
-,-,TRBJ2-2,TRBV12-3/TRBV12-4,CASMLAPSTGELFF,TGTGCCAGCATGCTAGCCCCTAGCACCGGGGAGCTGTTTTTT
many,-,TRBJ2-7,TRBV28,CASSLLWQNYEQYF,TGTGCCAGCAGTTTATTGTGGCAGAACTACGAGCAGTACTTC
few,-,TRBJ2-5,TRBV2,CASSPTGMERQETQYF,TGTGCCAGCAGTCCCACAGGGATGGAGAGACAAGAGACCCAGTACTTC
many,TRBD1,TRBJ2-7,TRBV7-8,CASSPTGGGHEQYF,TGTGCCAGCAGCCCCACAGGGGGCGGCCACGAGCAGTACTTC
once,TRBD2,TRBJ2-4,TRBV7-2,CASSPGTGGKNIQYF,TGTGCCAGCAGCCCCGGGACGGGGGGCAAAAACATTCAGTACTTC
many,-,TRBJ2-1,TRBV3-1,CASSQDSGPSREQFF,TGTGCCAGCAGCCAAGATAGTGGACCCAGCCGTGAGCAGTTCTTC
-,-,TRBJ2-3,TRBV12-3/TRBV12-4,CASSLLYGITDTQYF,TGTGCCAGCAGTTTATTATACGGGATCACAGATACGCAGTATTTT
many,-,TRBJ2-5,TRBV20-1,CSARDISGTETQYF,TGCAGTGCTAGAGATATCTCGGGGACGGAGACCCAGTACTTC
-,TRBD1,TRBJ2-3,TRBV7-2,CASSLGTGLRDTQYF,TGTGCCAGCAGCCTAGGGACAGGGCTAAGAGATACGCAGTATTTT
-,-,TRBJ2-5,TRBV11-2,CASSSLLGELETQYF,TGTGCCAGCAGCTCACTGTTGGGGGAATTGGAGACCCAGTACTTC
-,TRBD1,TRBJ1-1,TRBV20-1,CSARVKPGGERLRAEAFF,TGCAGTGCTAGAGTAAAGCCAGGGGGCGAACGTCTAAGAGCTGAAGCTTTCTTT
many,TRBD1,TRBJ2-7,TRBV7-3,CASSPTGATYEQYF,TGTGCCAGCAGCCCCACAGGGGCCACCTACGAGCAGTACTTC
many,TRBD1,TRBJ2-1,TRBV9,CASSPEGQGFGNEQFF,TGTGCCAGCAGCCCGGAAGGACAGGGGTTCGGCAATGAGCAGTTCTTC
few,-,TRBJ1-5,TRBV30,CAWRVGTGEPQHF,TGTGCCTGGAGGGTAGGTACCGGAGAGCCCCAGCATTTT
few,-,TRBJ1-1,TRBV12-3/TRBV12-4,CASSLAGGISTEAFF,TGTGCCAGCAGTTTAGCGGGAGGGATCTCCACTGAAGCTTTCTTT
-,TRBD1,TRBJ1-5,TRBV30,CAWSYPTGMGGRPQHF,TGTGCCTGGAGTTACCCGACAGGGATGGGGGGACGGCCCCAGCATTTT
-,TRBD1,TRBJ1-1,TRBV29-1,CSTQGAGTGSREAFF,TGCAGCACCCAAGGTGCAGGGACAGGGTCCCGTGAAGCTTTCTTT
-,-,TRBJ2-3,TRBV20-1,CSAGGTDTQYF,TGCAGTGCCGGGGGCACAGATACGCAGTATTTT
many,TRBD1,TRBJ2-1,TRBV6-2/TRBV6-3,CASSQHRGLSEQFF,TGTGCCAGCAGTCAACACAGGGGGCTCAGTGAGCAGTTCTTC
many,TRBD2,TRBJ2-1,TRBV7-3,CASSLRLAGNNEQFF,TGTGCCAGCAGCTTAAGACTAGCGGGGAACAATGAGCAGTTCTTC
many,TRBD1,TRBJ1-6,TRBV6-5,CASTTGGSYNSPLHF,TGTGCCAGCACTACAGGGGGGTCCTATAATTCACCCCTCCACTTT
-,-,TRBJ2-2,TRBV28,CASSLMGEAGELFF,TGTGCCAGCAGTTTAATGGGGGAGGCCGGGGAGCTGTTTTTT
-,-,TRBJ2-3,TRBV6-2/TRBV6-3,CASSDRTRGLLDTQYF,TGTGCCAGCAGTGACAGGACTAGAGGTCTTTTAGATACGCAGTATTTT
many,-,TRBJ1-1,TRBV28,CASSFTQSWNTEAFF,TGTGCCAGCAGTTTCACTCAGAGCTGGAACACTGAAGCTTTCTTT
-,-,TRBJ1-5,TRBV10-2,CASSAAPPDRGNQPQHF,TGCGCCAGCAGTGCAGCACCGCCGGACCGGGGCAATCAGCCCCAGCATTTT
-,TRBD1,TRBJ1-1,TRBV10-3,CAITPNAISDRGAEAFF,TGTGCCATCACCCCTAACGCCATCAGTGACAGGGGGGCTGAAGCTTTCTTT
many,-,TRBJ2-1,TRBV20-1,CSARTSYRGVPSYNEQFF,TGCAGTGCTAGAACTTCGTATAGGGGGGTTCCCTCCTACAATGAGCAGTTCTTC
-,-,TRBJ2-5,TRBV20-1,CSARCIRGGDQETQYF,TGCAGTGCTAGATGCATCAGGGGGGGGGACCAAGAGACCCAGTACTTC
few,TRBD1,TRBJ2-3,TRBV9,CASSWQGAWTDTQYF,TGTGCCAGCAGCTGGCAGGGGGCATGGACAGATACGCAGTATTTT
many,-,TRBJ2-6,TRBV5-1,CASSLEWASGANVLTF,TGCGCCAGCAGCTTGGAATGGGCCTCTGGGGCCAACGTCCTGACTTTC